This TCR beta chain was sequenced during a study of T cells in Graves' hyperthyroidism and ophthalmopathy. Across the study: Peripheral blood was drawn at first diagnosis, prior to all treatment. Broader study findings: Patients with ophthalmopathy were separated from those with stable hyperthyroidism by a 13 V-J model.

RNA transcripts yielded amplified TCR beta CDR3 regions. When the TCR CDR3 underwent first-round RT-PCR, the HTBI primer set was used. TCRdb analysed the multiplex PCR reads with MiXCR anew, one entry per CDR3 protein. This sample has 500,000 to 650,000 distinct CDR3 sequences, with 17% found just once. A NOSPECS grade of at least 4, a Clinical Activity Score of at least 3 and duration under 3 months were recorded in ophthalmopathy patients. The PBMCs had their origin in approximately 10 ml of fresh peripheral blood. This clonotype was counted only a few times. Its antigen is undetermined. This receptor was taken from a woman between 18 and 29 years old with Graves' ophthalmopathy. Sequencing was carried out using blood.

The CDR3 protein is CASSQAEPGKSTDTQYF. The CDR3 DNA is TGCGCCAGCAGCCAAGCGGAGCCCGGGAAAAGCACAGATACGCAGTATTTT. This chain connects TRBV4-3 to TRBJ2-3; D might be TRBD2 (5 bases). This CDR3 region has 17 residues. Germline CDR1 reads LGHNA; CDR2 reads YSLEER. V lost 1 base, J lost 0 bases, and 14 bases lay in between.